A selection of T cell receptor beta chains follows, all from one sample in a study of T-cell reconstitution after alpha-beta-depleted transplantation in children. TCRdb analysed the PCR reads with MiXCR anew, one entry per CDR3 protein. This table has 440,000 or so distinct CDR3 sequences, 43% appearing once. This specimen consisted of PBMCs, obtained before TCRalphabeta/CD19-depleted stem cell transplant. The source is a girl aged 2-9 years with aplastic anemia, due to receive a stem cell transplant. CDR3s include the opening cysteine and the closing phenylalanine or tryptophan. The order of the fields is D gene, J gene, clone size, V gene, CDR3 DNA, CDR3 protein. The D gene is left open where the match is weak. Not all rows give a size; the values are once, few, many and, for expanded clones, a class.

d_call: NA; j_call: TRBJ2-3; clone_size: many; v_call: TRBV10-2; cdr3_nt: TGCGCCAGCAGTGAGTCTTTTTTGTTAAGCACAGATACGCAGTATTTT; cdr3_aa: CASSESFLLSTDTQYF
d_call: TRBD2; j_call: TRBJ2-3; clone_size: many; v_call: TRBV5-1; cdr3_nt: TGCGCCAGCAGCTTCACTAGCGGGAATCCAGATACGCAGTATTTT; cdr3_aa: CASSFTSGNPDTQYF
d_call: NA; j_call: TRBJ2-5; clone_size: many; v_call: TRBV12-3/TRBV12-4; cdr3_nt: TGTGCCAGCAGTCAATCCCGACAGACCCCCAGGAAGACCCAGTACTTC; cdr3_aa: CASSQSRQTPRKTQYF
d_call: NA; j_call: TRBJ1-4; clone_size: many; v_call: TRBV10-3; cdr3_nt: TGTGCCATCAGTGACAGAGACAATGAAAAACTGTTTTTT; cdr3_aa: CAISDRDNEKLFF
d_call: TRBD2; j_call: TRBJ2-1; clone_size: NA; v_call: TRBV5-1; cdr3_nt: TGCGCCAGCAGCTCGGAACCGGACAGGGGTTTCCAGGGACTAGCGGGAGGGACTTTCAATGAGCAGTTCTTC; cdr3_aa: CASSSEPDRGFQGLAGGTFNEQFF
d_call: TRBD1; j_call: TRBJ2-3; clone_size: NA; v_call: TRBV12-3/TRBV12-4; cdr3_nt: TGTGCCAGCAGTCCCCGGCAGGGGGCAACAGATACGCAGTATTTT; cdr3_aa: CASSPRQGATDTQYF
d_call: NA; j_call: TRBJ1-1; clone_size: few; v_call: TRBV5-1; cdr3_nt: TGCGCCAGCATCTTGGACAGTACGAACACTGAAGCTTTCTTT; cdr3_aa: CASILDSTNTEAFF
d_call: TRBD1; j_call: TRBJ2-3; clone_size: NA; v_call: TRBV4-1; cdr3_nt: TGCGCCAGCAGCCCCGGGGACAGGGGCACAGATACGCAGTATTTT; cdr3_aa: CASSPGDRGTDTQYF
d_call: TRBD1; j_call: TRBJ1-5; clone_size: few; v_call: TRBV6-5; cdr3_nt: TGTGCCAGCAGACAGGGGAGAGGACAGCCCCAGCATTTT; cdr3_aa: CASRQGRGQPQHF
d_call: TRBD2; j_call: TRBJ2-7; clone_size: many; v_call: TRBV29-1; cdr3_nt: TGCAGCGTTGAAGGCGCGGGGTTTAGCGGGAGTGGAGGGTACGAGCAGTACTTC; cdr3_aa: CSVEGAGFSGSGGYEQYF
d_call: NA; j_call: TRBJ2-7; clone_size: many; v_call: TRBV20-1; cdr3_nt: TGCAGTGCTCGTCAACTGGCCCCAGCGGGTGGGTACGAGCAGTACTTC; cdr3_aa: CSARQLAPAGGYEQYF
d_call: NA; j_call: TRBJ1-6; clone_size: NA; v_call: TRBV6-5; cdr3_nt: TGTGCCAGCAGTTACGAAACTTATGCAGGGCCTAATTCACCCCTCCACTTT; cdr3_aa: CASSYETYAGPNSPLHF
d_call: TRBD1; j_call: TRBJ2-7; clone_size: NA; v_call: TRBV13; cdr3_nt: TGTGCCAGCAGCTTAGGCGACAGGGTATACGAGCAGTACTTC; cdr3_aa: CASSLGDRVYEQYF
d_call: TRBD2; j_call: TRBJ2-1; clone_size: NA; v_call: TRBV6-1; cdr3_nt: TGTGCCAGCAACCACCCAAGCGGGAGAAGTGCGGGCGAGCAGTTCTTC; cdr3_aa: CASNHPSGRSAGEQFF
d_call: TRBD2; j_call: TRBJ2-3; clone_size: few; v_call: TRBV9; cdr3_nt: TGTGCCAGCAGCGTAGGGGCGGGAGAAGGCACAGATACGCAGTATTTT; cdr3_aa: CASSVGAGEGTDTQYF
d_call: NA; j_call: TRBJ2-5; clone_size: NA; v_call: TRBV10-3; cdr3_nt: TGTGCCATCAGTATTGCACCCGGGGAGACCCAGTACTTC; cdr3_aa: CAISIAPGETQYF
d_call: NA; j_call: TRBJ1-2; clone_size: NA; v_call: TRBV30; cdr3_nt: TGTGCCTGGAGTGTGGGACGCATGAACTATGGCTACACCTTC; cdr3_aa: CAWSVGRMNYGYTF
d_call: NA; j_call: TRBJ2-1; clone_size: few; v_call: TRBV20-1; cdr3_nt: TGCAGTGCTGTCGACTCTGACGGATACAATGAGCAGTTCTTC; cdr3_aa: CSAVDSDGYNEQFF
d_call: TRBD2; j_call: TRBJ2-3; clone_size: many; v_call: TRBV7-2; cdr3_nt: TGTGCCAGCAGCCGGGGACTAGCCGCAGATACGCAGTATTTT; cdr3_aa: CASSRGLAADTQYF
d_call: NA; j_call: TRBJ2-5; clone_size: NA; v_call: TRBV7-8; cdr3_nt: TGTGCCAGCAGCTTAGTCGCAGATCGGGTGGAGACCCAGTACTTC; cdr3_aa: CASSLVADRVETQYF
d_call: NA; j_call: TRBJ1-5; clone_size: NA; v_call: TRBV29-1; cdr3_nt: TGCAGCGTTGAGGAGACTCCCAATCAGCCCCAGCATTTT; cdr3_aa: CSVEETPNQPQHF
d_call: NA; j_call: TRBJ2-1; clone_size: few; v_call: TRBV18; cdr3_nt: TGTGCCAGCTCAACTTCAGCGGATGAGCAGTTCTTC; cdr3_aa: CASSTSADEQFF
d_call: TRBD2; j_call: TRBJ2-5; clone_size: many; v_call: TRBV5-6; cdr3_nt: TGTGCCAGCAGCTTGGAGGAGGGTAGCGGGAGTCGGGAGACCCAGTACTTC; cdr3_aa: CASSLEEGSGSRETQYF
d_call: NA; j_call: TRBJ2-3; clone_size: many; v_call: TRBV11-1; cdr3_nt: TGTGCCAGCAGCTTATGGGGATTTAGCACAGATACGCAGTATTTT; cdr3_aa: CASSLWGFSTDTQYF
d_call: NA; j_call: TRBJ2-4; clone_size: few; v_call: TRBV28; cdr3_nt: TGTGCCAGCTCCTCGCCCGCCAAAAACATTCAGTACTTC; cdr3_aa: CASSSPAKNIQYF
d_call: NA; j_call: TRBJ2-1; clone_size: NA; v_call: TRBV6-5; cdr3_nt: TGTGCCAGCAGTTACTCCGAGACCCGAGAGCAGTTCTTC; cdr3_aa: CASSYSETREQFF
d_call: TRBD2; j_call: TRBJ2-1; clone_size: NA; v_call: TRBV11-2; cdr3_nt: TGTGCCAGCAGCAAGCGGGAGGGCAGCGACAATGAGCAGTTCTTC; cdr3_aa: CASSKREGSDNEQFF
d_call: NA; j_call: TRBJ1-2; clone_size: NA; v_call: TRBV10-3; cdr3_nt: TGTGCCATCAGCGGACAGCAGACCTATGGCTACACCTTC; cdr3_aa: CAISGQQTYGYTF
d_call: NA; j_call: TRBJ2-7; clone_size: few; v_call: TRBV12-3/TRBV12-4; cdr3_nt: TGTGCCAGCAGTAACAATTACGAGCAGTACTTC; cdr3_aa: CASSNNYEQYF
d_call: NA; j_call: TRBJ2-3; clone_size: NA; v_call: TRBV29-1; cdr3_nt: TGCAGCGTTGTTCCGGGGGGCCCCACAGATACGCAGTATTTT; cdr3_aa: CSVVPGGPTDTQYF
d_call: NA; j_call: TRBJ1-2; clone_size: NA; v_call: TRBV24-1; cdr3_nt: TGTGCCACCAGCGATTGGGGTAACTATGGCTACACCTTC; cdr3_aa: CATSDWGNYGYTF
d_call: NA; j_call: TRBJ2-4; clone_size: NA; v_call: TRBV7-2; cdr3_nt: TGTGCCAGCAGCGCAAAGACCAGGGTAGGGCTTCAGTACTTC; cdr3_aa: CASSAKTRVGLQYF
d_call: TRBD1; j_call: TRBJ2-6; clone_size: NA; v_call: TRBV5-1; cdr3_nt: TGCGCCAGCAGCTTCAAGGGGGCCAGTTCTGGGGCCAACGTCCTGACTTTC; cdr3_aa: CASSFKGASSGANVLTF
d_call: TRBD2; j_call: TRBJ2-3; clone_size: few; v_call: TRBV28; cdr3_nt: TGTGCCAGCAGTTTGATGGCTAGCGGGACAGATACGCAGTATTTT; cdr3_aa: CASSLMASGTDTQYF
d_call: TRBD2; j_call: TRBJ2-3; clone_size: many; v_call: TRBV18; cdr3_nt: TGTGCCAGCTCACCACCAAGCGGGAGGCTCAATACGCAGTATTTT; cdr3_aa: CASSPPSGRLNTQYF
d_call: NA; j_call: TRBJ1-5; clone_size: NA; v_call: TRBV20-1; cdr3_nt: TGCAGTGCCTATGGACGGCTCAATCAGCCCCAGCATTTT; cdr3_aa: CSAYGRLNQPQHF
d_call: NA; j_call: TRBJ2-5; clone_size: NA; v_call: TRBV20-1; cdr3_nt: TGCAGTGCTAGACAGGGGAATTCGGGAGAGACCCAGTACTTC; cdr3_aa: CSARQGNSGETQYF
d_call: TRBD1; j_call: TRBJ2-2; clone_size: NA; v_call: TRBV29-1; cdr3_nt: TGCAGCGTTTTCCCGGGACAGGGAGATTCCGGGGAGCTGTTTTTT; cdr3_aa: CSVFPGQGDSGELFF
d_call: TRBD2; j_call: TRBJ2-7; clone_size: many; v_call: TRBV28; cdr3_nt: TGTGCCAGCAAGAGAGCGGGAGGCACTTCCTACGAGCAGTACTTC; cdr3_aa: CASKRAGGTSYEQYF
d_call: NA; j_call: TRBJ2-1; clone_size: NA; v_call: TRBV7-3; cdr3_nt: TGTGCCAGCAGCCCCTCTAGCGCCAGGAGTGAGCAGTTCTTC; cdr3_aa: CASSPSSARSEQFF
d_call: TRBD1; j_call: TRBJ2-4; clone_size: many; v_call: TRBV7-9; cdr3_nt: TGTGCCAGCAGCCCCGGGACAGGGGGCAAAAACATTCAGTACTTC; cdr3_aa: CASSPGTGGKNIQYF
d_call: NA; j_call: TRBJ2-5; clone_size: once; v_call: TRBV7-2; cdr3_nt: TGTGCCAGCAGCCTCCTCGGACGGAGCGAGGATACCCAGTACTTC; cdr3_aa: CASSLLGRSEDTQYF
d_call: NA; j_call: TRBJ2-6; clone_size: NA; v_call: TRBV29-1; cdr3_nt: TGCAGCGTTGGGGTAGGGACTGGGGCCAACGTCCTGACTTTC; cdr3_aa: CSVGVGTGANVLTF
d_call: NA; j_call: TRBJ1-6; clone_size: NA; v_call: TRBV20-1; cdr3_nt: TGCAGTGCGCCCCAGGAAGCGGCCGTGAATTCACCCCTCCACTTT; cdr3_aa: CSAPQEAAVNSPLHF
d_call: TRBD2; j_call: TRBJ2-7; clone_size: many; v_call: TRBV11-1; cdr3_nt: TGTGCCAGCAGTCAAGAGGATTCCGGGCTAGCGGGAACCTACGAGCAGTACTTC; cdr3_aa: CASSQEDSGLAGTYEQYF
d_call: NA; j_call: TRBJ2-5; clone_size: few; v_call: TRBV6-2/TRBV6-3; cdr3_nt: TGTGCCAGCAGTCGAATCCGGGACCCCTCGGAGACCCAGTACTTC; cdr3_aa: CASSRIRDPSETQYF
d_call: TRBD1; j_call: TRBJ2-7; clone_size: NA; v_call: TRBV4-1; cdr3_nt: TGCGCCAGCAGCCGCGGCGGGACAGGGGCCTACGAGCAGTACTTC; cdr3_aa: CASSRGGTGAYEQYF